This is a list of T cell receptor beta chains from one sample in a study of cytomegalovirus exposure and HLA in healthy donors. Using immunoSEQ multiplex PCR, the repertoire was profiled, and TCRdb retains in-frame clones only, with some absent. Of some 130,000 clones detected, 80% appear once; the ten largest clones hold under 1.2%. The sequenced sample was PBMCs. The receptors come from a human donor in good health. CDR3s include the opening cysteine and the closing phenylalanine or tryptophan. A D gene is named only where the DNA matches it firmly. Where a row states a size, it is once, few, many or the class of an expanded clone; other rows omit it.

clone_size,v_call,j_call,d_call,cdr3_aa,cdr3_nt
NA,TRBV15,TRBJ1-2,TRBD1,CATSRVPPGQGQRGYGYTF,TGTGCCACCAGCAGAGTACCACCGGGACAGGGACAACGGGGCTATGGCTACACCTTC
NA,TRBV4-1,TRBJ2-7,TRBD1,CASSQPGQGAPPYEQYF,TGCGCCAGCAGCCAACCGGGACAGGGGGCCCCCCCCTACGAGCAGTACTTC
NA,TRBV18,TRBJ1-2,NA,CASSLRDTDGYTF,TGTGCCAGCTCACTTCGGGACACTGATGGCTACACCTTC
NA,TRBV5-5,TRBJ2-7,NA,CASSLDGYEQYF,TGTGCCAGCAGCTTGGACGGGTACGAGCAGTACTTC
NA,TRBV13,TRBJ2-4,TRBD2,CASSLQGGMSGNIQYF,TGTGCCAGCAGCTTACAGGGAGGGATGTCTGGAAACATTCAGTACTTC
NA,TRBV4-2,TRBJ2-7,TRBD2,CASSPGLAGYEQYF,TGTGCCAGCAGCCCGGGACTAGCGGGCTACGAGCAGTACTTC
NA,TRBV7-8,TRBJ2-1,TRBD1,CASSDRDRTYNEQFF,TGTGCCAGCAGCGACCGGGACAGAACCTACAATGAGCAGTTCTTC
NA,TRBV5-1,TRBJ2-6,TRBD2,CASSQTSGGAAGANVLTF,TGCGCCAGCAGCCAGACTAGCGGAGGGGCAGCTGGGGCCAACGTCCTGACTTTC
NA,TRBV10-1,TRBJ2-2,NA,CASSVGGGTGELFF,TGCGCCAGCAGTGTGGGGGGTGGCACCGGGGAGCTGTTTTTT
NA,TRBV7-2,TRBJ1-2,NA,CASSRTSRGGYTF,TGTGCCAGCAGTCGAACGAGTCGGGGTGGCTACACCTTC
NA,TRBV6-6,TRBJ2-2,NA,CASSGTGELFF,TGTGCCAGCTCAGGGACCGGGGAGCTGTTTTTT
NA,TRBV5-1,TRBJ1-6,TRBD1,CASSFGTGDSSYNSPLHF,TGCGCCAGCAGCTTCGGGACAGGGGACAGCTCCTATAATTCACCCCTCCACTTT
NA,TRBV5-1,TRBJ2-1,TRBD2,CASSLDYRSGGPYNEQFF,TGCGCCAGCAGCTTGGATTATCGTAGCGGGGGACCCTACAATGAGCAGTTCTTC
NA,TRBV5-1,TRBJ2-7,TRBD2,CASSLYRGEGYEQYF,TGCGCCAGCAGCTTGTATAGAGGGGAGGGGTACGAGCAGTACTTC
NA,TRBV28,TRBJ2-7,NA,CASRYTGGREQYF,TGTGCCAGCAGATATACGGGCGGGCGGGAGCAGTACTTC
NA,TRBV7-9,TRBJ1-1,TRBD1,CASSSVPGQGAFF,TGTGCCAGCAGCTCGGTTCCGGGACAGGGAGCTTTCTTT
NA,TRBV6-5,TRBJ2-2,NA,CASSLSVRAGELFF,TGTGCCAGCAGTTTGAGCGTTCGGGCCGGGGAGCTGTTTTTT
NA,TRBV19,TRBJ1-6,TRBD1,CASSTRDRDNSPLHF,TGTGCCAGTAGTACGAGGGACAGGGATAATTCACCCCTCCACTTT
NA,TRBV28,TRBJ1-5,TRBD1,CASSRGTGHQPQHF,TGTGCCAGCAGTCGGGGGACAGGGCACCAGCCCCAGCATTTT
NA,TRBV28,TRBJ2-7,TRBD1,CASRIRDRGYEQYF,TGTGCCAGCAGGATCCGGGACAGGGGCTACGAGCAGTACTTC
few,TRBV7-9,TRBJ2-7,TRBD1,CASSLGQHYEQYF,TGTGCCAGCAGCTTGGGACAGCACTACGAGCAGTACTTC
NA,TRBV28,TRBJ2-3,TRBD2,CASSLATSGGDTQYF,TGTGCCAGCAGTTTAGCGACTAGCGGAGGAGATACGCAGTATTTT
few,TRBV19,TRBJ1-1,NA,CASSNQGLGTEAFF,TGTGCCAGTAGTAACCAGGGTTTGGGCACTGAAGCTTTCTTT
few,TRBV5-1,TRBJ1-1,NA,CASSPSAEANTEAFF,TGCGCCAGCAGCCCCTCGGCGGAAGCGAACACTGAAGCTTTCTTT
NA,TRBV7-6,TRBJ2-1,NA,CASSLAGADYNEQFF,TGTGCCAGCAGCTTAGCAGGGGCCGACTACAATGAGCAGTTCTTC
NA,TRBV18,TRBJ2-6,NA,CASSLDRRSGANVLTF,TGTGCCAGCTCCCTCGATAGGCGGTCTGGGGCCAACGTCCTGACTTTC
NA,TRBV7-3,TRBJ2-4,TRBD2,CASSQGLAGVQYF,TGTGCCAGCAGCCAGGGTCTAGCGGGGGTTCAGTACTTC
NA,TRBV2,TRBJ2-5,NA,CAGSRQVEETQYF,TGTGCCGGGTCAAGACAGGTCGAAGAGACCCAGTACTTC
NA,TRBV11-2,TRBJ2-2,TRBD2,CASTLAGNGELFF,TGTGCCAGCACCTTAGCGGGGAACGGGGAGCTGTTTTTT
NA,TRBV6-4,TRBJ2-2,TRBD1,CASSDSTGAGELFF,TGTGCCAGCAGTGACTCGACAGGGGCCGGGGAGCTGTTTTTT
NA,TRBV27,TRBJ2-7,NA,CASISGAYEQYF,TGTGCCAGCATCAGCGGCGCCTACGAGCAGTACTTC
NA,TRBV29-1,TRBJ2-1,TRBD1,CSTGTGDNEQFF,TGCAGCACAGGGACAGGGGACAATGAGCAGTTCTTC
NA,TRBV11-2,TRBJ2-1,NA,CASSLPGSYNEQFF,TGTGCCAGCAGCTTACCCGGCTCCTACAATGAGCAGTTCTTC
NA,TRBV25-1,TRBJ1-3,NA,CASSDRVSGNTIYF,TGTGCCAGCAGTGACAGGGTTTCCGGAAACACCATATATTTT
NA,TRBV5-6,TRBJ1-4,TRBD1,CASSSTGTNEKLFF,TGTGCCAGCAGCTCGACAGGGACTAATGAAAAACTGTTTTTT
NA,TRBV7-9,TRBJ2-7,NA,CSSSPDSYEQYF,TGTTCCAGCAGCCCCGACAGCTACGAGCAGTACTTC
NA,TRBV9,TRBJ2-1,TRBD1,CASSVAGQVNEQFF,TGTGCCAGCAGCGTCGCGGGACAGGTCAATGAGCAGTTCTTC
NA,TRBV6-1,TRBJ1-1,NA,CASSGDITEAFF,TGTGCCAGCAGTGGCGACATAACTGAAGCTTTCTTT
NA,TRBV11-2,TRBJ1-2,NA,CASSLDWSNYGYTF,TGTGCCAGCAGCTTAGATTGGAGTAACTATGGCTACACCTTC
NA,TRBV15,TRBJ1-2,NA,CATSREQDSYGYTF,TGTGCCACCAGCAGAGAGCAGGATAGCTATGGCTACACCTTC
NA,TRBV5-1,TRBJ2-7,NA,CASSLPGRADEQYF,TGCGCCAGCAGCTTGCCGGGAAGGGCCGACGAGCAGTACTTC
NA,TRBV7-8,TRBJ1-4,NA,CASSPGREKLFF,TGTGCCAGCAGCCCCGGGAGGGAAAAACTGTTTTTT
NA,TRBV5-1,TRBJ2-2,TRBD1,CASSWGQGGGELFF,TGCGCCAGCAGCTGGGGACAGGGCGGCGGGGAGCTGTTTTTT
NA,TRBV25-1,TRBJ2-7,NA,CASSKPYSSCYEQYF,TGTGCCAGCAGTAAACCATACTCCTCTTGCTACGAGCAGTACTTC
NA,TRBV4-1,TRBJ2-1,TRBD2,CASSQEGLAAYNEQFF,TGCGCCAGCAGCCAAGAAGGACTAGCGGCCTACAATGAGCAGTTCTTC
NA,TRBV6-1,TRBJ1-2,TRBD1,CASRPRGREYGYTF,TGTGCCAGCAGACCCAGGGGGCGCGAATATGGCTACACCTTC